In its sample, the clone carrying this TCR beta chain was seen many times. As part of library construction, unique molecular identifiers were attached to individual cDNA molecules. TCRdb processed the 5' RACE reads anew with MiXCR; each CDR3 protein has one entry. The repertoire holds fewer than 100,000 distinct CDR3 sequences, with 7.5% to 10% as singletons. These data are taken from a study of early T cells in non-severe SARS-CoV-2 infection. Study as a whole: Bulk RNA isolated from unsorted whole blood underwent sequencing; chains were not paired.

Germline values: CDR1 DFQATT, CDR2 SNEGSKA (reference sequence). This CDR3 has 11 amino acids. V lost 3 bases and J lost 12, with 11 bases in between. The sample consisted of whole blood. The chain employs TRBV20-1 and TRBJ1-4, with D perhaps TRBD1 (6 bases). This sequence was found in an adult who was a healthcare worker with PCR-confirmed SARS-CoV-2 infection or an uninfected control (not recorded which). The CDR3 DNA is TGCAGTGCTAGGGGGGGGCTTGAACTGTTTTTT. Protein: CSARGGLELFF.